This T cell receptor beta chain comes out of a study of T cell changes during pregnancy in multiple sclerosis. Clones were sequenced by immunoSEQ multiplex PCR, and TCRdb holds only the in-frame ones, with some missing. Of about 42,000 clones listed, 84% are singletons. The CDR3 length is 15 residues. Germline lookup yields CDR1 SGHRS and CDR2 YFSETQ. V lost 4 bases, J lost 3 bases, and 5 bases stayed unmatched. This clonotype was sampled from a female donor with multiple sclerosis, enrolled in a pregnancy study. Sequenced here: CD4+ T cells from peripheral blood mononuclear cells, sampled before pregnancy. The gene calls are TRBV5-1 and TRBJ2-1, with 9 bases matching TRBD2. CDR3 sequence: CASSPDSGSYNEQFF. CDR3 DNA: TGCGCCAGCAGCCCGGATAGCGGGAGCTACAATGAGCAGTTCTTC.